This T cell receptor (beta chain) was observed in a study of cytomegalovirus exposure and HLA in healthy donors (dated by TCRdb to about 2017). In terms of the full investigation: In an earlier analysis of about 560 of the donors, 250 to 350 Gb of sequence data and 117 million unique TCR beta sequences from 150 million to 200 million T cells were reported. Around 300 gigabases of sequencing data and roughly 90 million unique TCR sequences were included in an early release covering roughly 600 HLA-typed donors. Of the approximately 400 genotyped donors, approximately 80% fell in the genetic ancestry cluster associated with self-reported Caucasian donors. The study aimed to test whether cataloging public T cell receptors could reveal signatures of past pathogen exposure. The study used immunosequencing to profile the T cell repertoires of 600 to 850 subjects and linked those repertoires to cytomegalovirus serostatus. A separate validation cohort of about 110 different subjects was used in addition to the roughly 640-subject first cohort. High-throughput TCR immunosequencing, statistical association of individual TCRs with disease status, and machine learning were combined to predict cytomegalovirus infection status. A later analysis re-analyzed previously published TCR beta repertoires from 500 to 700 donors and added high-resolution HLA genotyping to study TCR occurrence patterns. Rather than using new phenotypic data, the later analysis identified candidate immune exposures from TCR beta sequences and from how often those sequences occurred across donors. An earlier analysis of a few hundred of the donors applied high-throughput TCR beta sequencing to assess whether each TCR beta V gene segment acted as functional or pseudogenic. Donor age, sex, ethnicity and CMV serostatus were compiled alongside the repertoire data. A later genetic analysis took genome-wide SNP genotypes for about 55% of the roughly 700 donors and used that subset as a discovery cohort. Every discovery cohort repertoire had been produced on one sequencing platform. Both class I and class II loci were covered by HLA typing, at four-digit resolution. The number of typed donors differed by locus: about 620-640 for A, B, C, DRB1 and DQB1; approximately 540 for DQA1; approximately 600 for DPA1; and around 470 for DPB1. A handful of DR-DQ haplotypes were handled as single units for association and clustering because linkage in the cohort was strong. Among under 450 genotyped donors of the cohort, an average of roughly 240,000 unique TCR beta nucleotide sequences were sequenced per donor, roughly 20% of them non-productive.

A note on this clone: Its recognized antigen is unknown.

Study-level results and caveats: A later genetic analysis reported fewer N-insertions in productive TCRs among donors in an Asian-associated ancestry cluster than the approximately 670-donor mean. A further reported finding was that TCR beta sequences accurately predicted the HLA-A and HLA-B alleles for most subjects in the first cohort. HLA typing was unavailable for some donors at each locus, so association tests used only the typed subset. Some IMGT-functional V segments, including TRBV6-2 and TRBV6-3, could not be told apart with the 87-base-pair reads, so those segments were excluded. A later analysis found that TCR association rates varied across HLA loci, with DRB1 alleles showing the most associated TCRs and HLA-C alleles the fewest. Assigning TCR associations to individual alleles was difficult when HLA alleles, especially DR and DQ, strongly co-occurred. At a false discovery rate of 0.05, a later analysis linked around 15,000 TCR beta sequences to specific HLA alleles. The presence/absence analyses assumed that sequencing depth was roughly uniform across donors, and that assumption may not be true. According to a later analysis, most CMV-associated TCR beta chains appeared to be HLA-restricted, and the HLA associations seemed to be driven largely by CMV exposure. In this cohort, only TCR beta chains were sequenced, and detectable features were limited by the absence of alpha or paired-chain data. A later analysis reported that several top co-occurrence clusters appeared linked to parvovirus B19, influenza, CMV and Epstein-Barr virus. Because counts were too low, seventeen rarely observed V segments, including chromosome 9 orphons, were left out of the earlier analysis of over 550 of the donors. The study gave a list of over 150 TCR beta chains associated with cytomegalovirus. Correlated functional status among segregating V segments might reflect linkage disequilibrium, but an unknown experimental factor could not be ruled out. In a later analysis, HLA-associated TCR beta chains were found to be more clonally expanded and to have lower generation probabilities than equally common non-associated chains. Three of the identified cytomegalovirus-associated TCR beta chains were confirmed in vitro to be specific for cytomegalovirus antigens. The classifier was reported to diagnose cytomegalovirus status with high specificity and sensitivity in both the original cohort and the validation cohort. While some public TCRs were present in many individuals, most TCR sequences turned up only very rarely across donors. The authors suggested that the approach could potentially be extended to other disease states and immunological phenotypes. V-gene and J-gene trimming of TCR beta chains was associated with a missense DCLRE1C variant in a later genetic analysis, and the association was replicated in an independent cohort. An earlier analysis of around 540 of the donors showed that most TCR beta V segments appeared in productive rearrangements either about 87% or about 30% of the time, which broadly matched IMGT annotations. A cluster of highly shared sequence variants was judged likely to represent a technical artifact of the sequencing pipeline. Immune exposure information for the cohort was limited to CMV serostatus.

Library preparation employed the immunoSEQ multiplex PCR assay. The multiplex PCR relied on a mix of 60 forward primers for TCR Vbeta segments and 13 reverse primers for TCR Jbeta segments. The CDR3 region of rearranged TCR beta genes was amplified from genomic DNA by a multiplex PCR assay. On the Illumina HiSeq System, the amplified TCR beta libraries were sequenced as 87-base-pair reads. In the paper's pipeline: Across the 500 to 700 repertoires, a later analysis counted 60 million to 90 million unique TCR beta chains, some 11 million of which were shared by at least two donors. Raw reads were error-corrected and collapsed into unique sequences with a nearest-neighbor algorithm that merged closely related sequences to remove PCR and sequencing errors. V, D and J gene segments were assigned by aligning CDR3 sequences to IMGT reference sequences. For a sequence to be retained, at least a six-nucleotide match to both a V gene segment and a J gene segment was required. A rearrangement counted as productive if the CDR3 had no stop codons and remained in frame with V and J, and every other rearrangement counted as non-productive. Following IMGT convention, CDR3 was defined as the stretch from the second conserved V-encoded cysteine to the conserved J-encoded phenylalanine. In an earlier analysis of roughly 610 of the donors, sequences lacking an unambiguous match to a single V gene segment were excluded. In an earlier analysis of about 590 of the donors, a V segment was called functional when productive rearrangements were above 56.7%, and segregating when the standard deviation between donors exceeded 5%. A statistical classification framework was built for diagnosing cytomegalovirus status from the catalog of TCR beta chain sequences. In a later analysis, V and J genes were assigned by comparing TCR nucleotide sequences against IMGT/GENE-DB human TR gene sequences. The TCRdist pipeline was used in a later analysis to assign CDR3 sequences and most-parsimonious VDJ recombination scenarios. In a later analysis, every TCR beta chain was defined by the combination of its CDR3 amino acid sequence and its V-gene family, and reads without a unique V-gene family were dropped. A later analysis removed several hundred highly shared, low-generation-probability nucleotide sequences to deal with suspected cross-contamination and a sequencing artifact. For each public chain, a later analysis derived a clonal expansion index from normalized ranks of inferred template counts within each repertoire. In a later analysis, generation probabilities were computed with a VDJ recombination model fitted to out-of-frame rearrangements, and the resulting probabilities were checked against IGoR. In a later analysis, TCR-TCR, TCR-HLA and TCR-CMV co-occurrence was scored with hypergeometric tests, and a repertoire-size bias correction was applied to TCR pairs. In a later analysis, false discovery rates were estimated by permuting HLA or CMV assignments 20 times. In a later analysis, co-occurring TCRs were grouped using DBSCAN, with TCRdist sequence similarity added in when clustering inside HLA-allele-positive subsets. Co-occurrence clustering excluded repertoires with fewer than 30,000 or more than 120,000 public chains, plus five with anomalous nucleotide sharing. What TCRdb holds here is the immuneACCESS table cut down to in-frame rearrangements. Part of the clones is not present; checked against another copy, under half of the missing clones reflect an unresolved V gene, and the others are unexplained. Clonal size and the V and J genes are those of that table, whereas D and trimming came from the DNA. This sample's table carries under 200,000 clones. The top ten clonotypes cover roughly 6.7% of the sample.

The cohort consisted of hundreds of healthy bone marrow donors. All cohort members were sampled while nominally healthy, although unrecorded immune exposures were likely present. The donor tested CMV seronegative and was one of the 352 seronegative cohort members. A peripheral blood sample was collected from each donor, and TCR beta sequencing was performed on peripheral blood mononuclear cells. The Qiagen DNeasy Blood Extraction Kit was used to extract genomic DNA from the blood cell samples. From a lookup of the germline V gene, CDR1 and CDR2 are MDHEN and SYDVKM. The CDR3 sequence holds 14 residues, the cysteine and phenylalanine included. The retained sequence is limited to the CDR3, 42 bases, with the frame set at the first base. Cut back by 6 bases and 8 bases, the V and J ends lie 19 bases apart.

In this chain, TRBV28 is recombined with TRBJ1-2, with no confidently assigned D gene. The origin of this receptor is a young man in good health and CMV-seronegative. Sequenced: PBMCs. The CDR3 is CASSPNPGRWGYTF. The DNA sequence is given as TGTGCCAGCAGCCCCAATCCCGGCAGGTGGGGCTACACCTTC.